One sample yielded the 19 T cell receptor beta chains listed below, sequenced in a study of blood T cell repertoires in COVID-19. Profiled with immunoSEQ multiplex PCR; TCRdb holds only in-frame clones, not every one. The sample includes some 91,000 clones, 76% seen only once; the top ten take 7%. What was sequenced was peripheral blood. These receptors originate from an older man with acute or convalescent COVID-19.

This clone was recorded once. This chain links TRBV6-5 with TRBJ2-1, with TRBD2 as a possible D gene (7 bases). V was clipped by 6 bases and J by 3 bases, with 15 bases between them. The germline CDR1 and CDR2 sequences are MNHEY and SVGAGI. The CDR3 is made up of 15 amino acids. In DNA form, the CDR3 reads TGTGCCAGCAGCTCTGGGGGGGCCAACTACAATGAGCAGTTCTTC. Its translation: CASSSGGANYNEQFF.

The chain employs TRBV9 and TRBJ1-2; TRBD1 is a possible D gene (5 bases). Trimming removed 0 bases at V and 8 bases at J, with 20 bases between. CDR3 size: 16 residues. CDR1 and CDR2 from the germline V gene are SGDLS and YYNGEE. The CDR3 region has the DNA TGTGCCAGCAGCGTAGGTCCAGGGAAGGCGTCAGGAGGCTACACCTTC. This sequence encodes CASSVGPGKASGGYTF.

The chain has TRBV14 and TRBJ1-4, with D tentatively TRBD1 (5 bases). The germline V gene has CDR1 SGHDN and CDR2 FVKESK. CDR3 length: 15 amino acids. Trimming pared 1 base from V and 7 bases from J, leaving 13 bases between. CDR3 amino acids: CASSQGMGLGEKLFF. The CDR3 DNA sequence: TGTGCCAGCAGCCAAGGGATGGGGCTCGGTGAAAAACTGTTTTTT.

The chain joins TRBV5-1 to TRBJ1-1; 9 bases map to TRBD1. Germline V gene sequence: CDR1 SGHRS, CDR2 YFSETQ. With 4 bases clipped from V and 5 bases from J, the junction kept 3 bases outside the gene matches. The CDR3 totals 13 residues. In DNA form, the CDR3 reads TGCGCCAGCAGCCGGGACAGGGTGACTGAAGCTTTCTTT. This encodes CASSRDRVTEAFF.

V and J are TRBV6-5 and TRBJ1-5; D perhaps matches TRBD1 (6 bases). In germline, CDR1 is MNHEY, CDR2 SVGAGI. V was shortened by 8 bases and J by 7 bases, with 18 bases between the two germline ends. The CDR3 is made up of 14 amino acids. CDR3: CASGLTGTGQPQHF. The CDR3 DNA is TGTGCCAGCGGACTCACAGGGACGGGGCAGCCCCAGCATTTT.

The genes are TRBV3-1 (or the pseudogene TRBV3-2) and TRBJ2-1, with 10 bases that match TRBD2. The germline CDR1 and CDR2 sequences are LGHDT and YNNKEL (reference sequence). J gave up 9 bases and V 6 bases, and 20 bases lay outside the gene matches. The CDR3 totals 18 residues. Here the CDR3 DNA reads TGTGCCAGCAGTCTCGACAGGCAGCCAGCGGGGGGGATCGGTGAGCAGTTCTTC. Translated, it gives CASSLDRQPAGGIGEQFF.

The sample holds one count of this clone. The chain links TRBV5-8 to TRBJ2-1; D not resolved. Trimming pared 5 bases from V and 4 bases from J, leaving 22 bases between. The length of the CDR3 is 17 residues. From germline, CDR1 is SGHTS and CDR2 YDEGEE. The CDR3 coding sequence is TGTGCCAGCAGGCTCGACATTCTCTCCTCCTCATACAATGAGCAGTTCTTC. This sequence encodes CASRLDILSSSYNEQFF.

The V and J genes are TRBV3-1 (or the pseudogene TRBV3-2) and TRBJ1-1; possible D gene TRBD1, 5 bases. Germline CDR1 reads LGHDT; CDR2 reads YNNKEL (reference sequence). V shed 1 base and J shed 11 bases, with 14 bases lying between them. This CDR3 has 13 amino acids. The CDR3 DNA follows: TGTGCCAGCAGCCAAGGGGAGCGGGGGTGGGCTTTCTTT. It codes for CASSQGERGWAFF.

This clone was detected a few times. The chain recombines TRBV30 with TRBJ1-1; D ambiguous. Germline V gene sequence: CDR1 GTSNPN, CDR2 SVGIG (reference sequence). Trimming took off 3 bases at V and 0 bases at J, with 5 bases between the two ends. CDR3 length equals 12 residues. CDR3 loop: CAWSLLNTEAFF. The CDR3, as DNA: TGTGCCTGGAGCCTCCTGAACACTGAAGCTTTCTTT.

The chain carries TRBV28 and TRBJ1-2; 7 bases map to TRBD1. V shed 6 bases, J shed 5 bases, and the junction held 6 bases outside the gene matches. Germline V lookup: CDR1 MDHEN, CDR2 SYDVKM. This CDR3 region has 13 residues. The CDR3 here is CASRMTGRYGYTF. The CDR3 DNA is TGTGCCAGCAGGATGACAGGGCGGTATGGCTACACCTTC.

The CDR3 loop reads CASSQGVGANTGELFF. The CDR3 DNA sequence: TGTGCCAGCAGCCAGGGGGTGGGGGCTAACACCGGGGAGCTGTTTTTT. V and J are TRBV27 and TRBJ2-2; 7 nucleotides agree with TRBD1. Germline CDR1 reads MNHEY; CDR2 reads SMNVEV (reference sequence). The CDR3 is 16 residues long. The ends lost 6 bases at V and 2 bases at J; junction bases unmatched: 9.

This chain links TRBV5-8 with TRBJ2-5, with D possibly being TRBD2 (6 bases). CDR1 is SGHTS and CDR2 is YDEGEE in the germline V gene. The CDR3 loop spans 15 amino acids. Trimming left V 2 bases short and J 5 bases short, with 16 bases between. CDR3 amino acids: CASSFASAGRETQYF. DNA for the CDR3: TGTGCCAGCAGCTTCGCTAGCGCGGGCCGGGAGACCCAGTACTTC. The whole variable domain, remainder taken from reference TRBV5-8 and TRBJ2-5, is EAGVTQSPTHLIKTRGQQATLRCSPISGHTSVYWYQQALGLGLQFLLWYDEGEERNRGNFPPRFSGRQFPNYSSELNVNALELEDSALYLCASSFASAGRETQYFGPGTRLLVL.

This clone has a handful of counts. V usage is TRBV7-2 and J usage is TRBJ2-5, with 7 bases that match TRBD1. The J segment lost 4 bases and the V segment lost 1 base, leaving 0 bases of the junction unmatched. CDR1 and CDR2 (germline): SGHTA, FQGNSA. CDR3 length: 13 amino acids. CDR3 DNA sequence: TGTGCCAGCAGCTTAGGACAGGGAGAGACCCAGTACTTC. Translated, it gives CASSLGQGETQYF.

The chain employs TRBV12-5 and TRBJ2-5; the match to TRBD1 covers 7 bases. V was clipped by 1 base and J by 12 bases; unmatched bases: 5. The CDR3 has 12 amino acids. The germline V gene has CDR1 LGHNT and CDR2 FRNRAP. The CDR3 bases are TGTGCTAGTGGTTTGGAACCGGGACAGAAGTACTTC. Translated: CASGLEPGQKYF.

The chain has TRBV11-3 and TRBJ2-2; 9 nucleotides line up with TRBD2. This CDR3 comprises 16 residues. V shed 4 bases, J shed 1 base, and the junction held 4 bases outside the gene matches. Germline values: CDR1 SGHNT, CDR2 YENEEA. The CDR3 nucleotides are TGTGCCAGCAGCTCCCAGCGGGAGGAGAACACCGGGGAGCTGTTTTTT. Translated: CASSSQREENTGELFF.

A single count supports this clone. The chain combines TRBV4-2 with TRBJ2-1, with 7 bases that match TRBD2. CDR1 LGHNA and CDR2 YNFKEQ come from the germline V gene. The CDR3 is made up of 14 amino acids. Unmatched junction bases numbered 8, after V lost 8 bases and J lost 4 bases. The CDR3 region has the DNA TGTGCCAGCGGTAGGACTAGTAGTTACAATGAGCAGTTCTTC. Translation gives CASGRTSSYNEQFF.

This CDR3 is CATRQQGSTDTQYF. In nucleotides, the CDR3 is TGTGCCACCCGACAACAGGGTAGCACAGATACGCAGTATTTT. The V gene is TRBV24-1, the J gene TRBJ2-3; possibly TRBD1 for D (6 bases). The ends were cut back, 9 bases at V and 0 bases at J, with 12 bases in the middle. Germline CDR1 and CDR2: KGHDR and SFDVKD. The CDR3 is made up of 14 amino acids.

The chain uses TRBV7-8 and TRBJ2-6, with 8 bases that match TRBD1. J was trimmed by 0 bases and V by 1 base; bases with no gene match: 8. The germline CDR1 and CDR2 sequences are SGHVS and FQNEAQ. CDR3 length: 19 residues. In DNA, the CDR3 is TGTGCCAGCAGCTTAGTCCGACAGGGGCAGACCTCTGGGGCCAACGTCCTGACTTTC. It encodes CASSLVRQGQTSGANVLTF.

V usage is TRBV2 and J usage is TRBJ1-3; 7 nucleotides match TRBD1. With V trimmed by 8 bases and J by 0 bases, 7 bases remained unmatched. CDR3 size: 15 residues. Germline values: CDR1 SNHLY, CDR2 FYNNEI. The CDR3 here is CASSPDRSSGNTIYF. The CDR3 DNA sequence: TGTGCCAGCTCTCCGGACAGGAGCTCTGGAAACACCATATATTTT.